Below are 8 T cell receptor beta chains sequenced from a single sample in a study of T-cell reconstitution after alpha-beta-depleted transplantation in children. Unique molecular identifiers featured in how the TCRbeta library was prepared. One entry per CDR3 protein results from TCRdb running MiXCR on the PCR reads. The repertoire holds over 550,000 distinct CDR3 sequences, with roughly a tenth as singletons. The source was PBMCs from the stem cell graft donor, collected from the stem cell graft. These receptors were collected from a human donor who donated a stem cell graft to a child with acute myeloid leukemia.

This clonotype appeared a few times. The chain links TRBV7-2 to TRBJ1-1; D not resolved. V lost 4 bases, J lost 3 bases, and 9 bases lay in between. Germline V gene sequence: CDR1 SGHTA, CDR2 FQGNSA. This CDR3 contains 13 residues. CDR3 sequence (DNA): TGTGCCAGCAGCTCACAGCGTGACACTGAAGCTTTCTTT. As protein: CASSSQRDTEAFF.

This clonotype was picked up one time. The V gene is TRBV19, the J gene TRBJ2-7; the D gene is possibly TRBD1 (5 bases). The V end was cut by 5 bases, the J end by 0 bases, with 8 bases between. This CDR3 comprises 13 residues. Germline V lookup: CDR1 LNHDA, CDR2 SQIVND (reference sequence). The CDR3 DNA follows: TGTGCCAGTAGTGTGGACATCTCCTACGAGCAGTACTTC. Amino acids: CASSVDISYEQYF.

This CDR3 is CAWSIITADTQYF. CDR3 nucleotides: TGTGCCTGGAGCATAATCACCGCAGATACGCAGTATTTT. The chain has TRBV30 and TRBJ2-3; the D is unclear. Per germline, CDR1 GTSNPN and CDR2 SVGIG (reference sequence). Trimming stripped 3 bases from V and 4 bases from J, with 11 bases between. This CDR3 comprises 13 residues.

This clonotype has a handful of counts. This chain uses TRBV28 with TRBJ2-7; possible D gene TRBD1, 5 bases. The V gene lost 4 bases and the J gene lost 2 bases, with 15 bases spanning the gap. The germline V gene encodes CDR1 MDHEN and CDR2 SYDVKM. The CDR3 spans 15 residues. The CDR3, as DNA: TGTGCCAGCAGTTCGAGCAGGGCAGTGCCCTACGAGCAGTACTTC. Translated, it gives CASSSSRAVPYEQYF.

This clonotype has a handful of counts. The chain uses TRBV3-1 and TRBJ1-2; the match to TRBD1 covers 9 bases. CDR3 size: 16 residues. CDR1 and CDR2 from the germline V gene are LGHDT and YNNKEL (reference sequence). With V trimmed by 0 bases and J by 8 bases, 10 bases remained unmatched. CDR3: CASSQDWTGARKGYTF. CDR3 DNA sequence: TGTGCCAGCAGCCAAGATTGGACAGGGGCTCGGAAAGGCTACACCTTC.

A note on this clonotype: This may be a read error: a much more frequent sequence differs by one nucleotide. The conserved final phenylalanine or tryptophan is absent from the CDR3, which likely points to a read error. The chain uses TRBV4-3 and TRBJ2-7; 7 positions agree with TRBD2. CDR3 length equals 14 residues. J was trimmed by 3 bases and V by 0 bases; bases with no gene match: 2. Germline lookup yields CDR1 LGHNA and CDR2 YSLEER. The CDR3 region is CASSQDTGGYEQYY. The CDR3 nucleotides read TGCGCCAGCAGCCAAGATACGGGGGGCTACGAGCAGTACTAC.

The chain links TRBV28 to TRBJ2-7, with 8 positions matching TRBD1. The germline gives CDR1 MDHEN, CDR2 SYDVKM. V was clipped by 7 bases and J by 3 bases; unmatched bases: 2. The CDR3 consists of 12 residues. CDR3 DNA: TGTGCCAGCACAGACAGGGGCTACGAGCAGTACTTC. This encodes CASTDRGYEQYF.

This clonotype showed up just a few times. The J gene is TRBJ2-2, the V gene TRBV4-3, with D unclear. The CDR3 spans 13 residues. The ends were cut back, 0 bases at V and 7 bases at J, with 6 bases in the middle. Germline values: CDR1 LGHNA, CDR2 YSLEER. DNA for the CDR3: TGCGCCAGCAGCCAAGAGGCTCACGGGGAGCTGTTTTTT. Translation: CASSQEAHGELFF.